These T cell receptor beta chains were read from a single sample in a study of shared clonotypes between healthy human individuals. This table comes from immunoSEQ multiplex PCR, and its TCRdb copy is limited to in-frame clones, with some not included. The sample carries about 2 million clones, 85% to 95% recorded once. The sequenced sample consisted of naive CD8+ T cells sorted from blood. The receptor set was obtained from a man younger than 30 in good health. The CDR3 runs from the conserved cysteine through the conserved F or W. D genes are given only for firm matches. Clone size, where shown, is once, few, many, or a class for clones that have expanded.

V gene	clone size	D gene	J gene	CDR3 protein	CDR3 DNA
TRBV2	NA	NA	TRBJ2-3	CASSDGRLGGTDTQYF	TGTGCCAGCAGTGATGGGCGGTTGGGAGGCACAGATACGCAGTATTTT
TRBV6-6	NA	NA	TRBJ2-1	CATYRWDGLWDEQFF	TGTGCCACCTACAGGTGGGACGGCTTATGGGATGAGCAGTTCTTC
TRBV28	NA	NA	TRBJ1-4	CASSVTQFEPNEKLFF	TGTGCCAGCAGTGTCACCCAATTCGAGCCTAATGAAAAACTGTTTTTT
TRBV5-6	NA	NA	TRBJ2-3	CASSLNIVDTQYF	TGTGCCAGCAGCTTGAATATTGTAGATACGCAGTATTTT
TRBV19	NA	NA	TRBJ2-5	CASSALLGGVETQYF	TGTGCCAGTAGTGCGTTACTAGGGGGGGTGGAGACCCAGTACTTC
TRBV10-2	once	NA	TRBJ1-2	CASSESGAVSYGHTF	TGCGCCAGCAGTGAGTCAGGGGCGGTTAGCTATGGCCACACCTTC
TRBV15	few	NA	TRBJ1-1	CATSTRLDTEAFF	TGTGCCACCAGCACTCGGTTGGACACTGAAGCTTTCTTT
TRBV29-1	NA	TRBD2	TRBJ2-1	CSVRAGTSGRNQQFF	TGCAGCGTTCGCGCCGGGACTAGCGGGAGGAACCAGCAGTTCTTC
TRBV6-5	once	NA	TRBJ2-1	CASSYFRGGKDEQFF	TGTGCCAGCAGTTACTTCAGGGGGGGCAAAGATGAGCAGTTCTTC
TRBV28	NA	TRBD1	TRBJ1-5	CASSWTGVNQPQHF	TGTGCCAGCAGTTGGACAGGGGTGAATCAGCCCCAGCATTTT
TRBV2	NA	TRBD1	TRBJ1-4	CASIGQGGEKLFF	TGTGCCAGCATTGGACAGGGAGGCGAAAAACTGTTTTTT
TRBV7-2	few	TRBD2	TRBJ2-1	CASSYPLRGSSYNEQFF	TGTGCCAGCAGTTACCCCCTCCGCGGGAGCTCCTACAATGAGCAGTTCTTC
TRBV11-2	NA	TRBD2	TRBJ2-7	CASSPREPYEQYF	TGTGCCAGCAGCCCGCGGGAGCCCTACGAGCAGTACTTC
TRBV19	NA	NA	TRBJ1-1	CASSIHGDGGAEAFF	TGTGCCAGTAGTATACACGGGGATGGAGGGGCTGAAGCTTTCTTT
TRBV6-6	NA	NA	TRBJ2-7	CASSYSGQRYEQYF	TGTGCCAGCAGTTACTCGGGGCAGAGATACGAGCAGTACTTC
TRBV6-1	once	TRBD2	TRBJ2-1	CASSEQRLAGGEQFF	TGTGCCAGCAGTGAACAGCGACTAGCGGGAGGTGAGCAGTTCTTC
TRBV28	NA	TRBD2	TRBJ2-7	CASSRTSGYEQYF	TGTGCCAGCAGCCGGACTAGCGGGTACGAGCAGTACTTC
TRBV27	once	TRBD2	TRBJ2-3	CASSFSSGDRTDTQYF	TGTGCCAGCAGTTTCTCGAGCGGGGACCGCACAGATACGCAGTATTTT
TRBV5-6	NA	TRBD2	TRBJ2-5	CASSDLGLAGGRETQYF	TGTGCCAGCAGCGATTTAGGACTAGCGGGCGGGAGAGAGACCCAGTACTTC
TRBV7-9	NA	TRBD1	TRBJ2-5	CASSLVGQGDSETQYF	TGTGCCAGCAGCTTAGTCGGACAGGGAGATTCGGAGACCCAGTACTTC
TRBV7-8	NA	NA	TRBJ1-2	CASSLGQIYGYTF	TGTGCCAGCAGCTTAGGACAGATCTATGGCTACACCTTC
TRBV6-1	once	NA	TRBJ2-6	CASIWHSSGANVLTF	TGTGCCAGCATTTGGCACTCCTCTGGGGCCAACGTCCTGACTTTC
TRBV2	NA	TRBD2	TRBJ2-7	CASSRGGGSREQYF	TGTGCCAGCAGTCGGGGCGGGGGGAGCCGCGAGCAGTACTTC
TRBV13	NA	NA	TRBJ1-2	CASSPGRGIVDGYTF	TGTGCCAGCAGCCCGGGGCGGGGGATAGTAGATGGCTACACCTTC
TRBV11-2	NA	TRBD2	TRBJ2-3	CASSRTSENTDTQYF	TGTGCCAGCAGCCGGACTAGCGAGAACACAGATACGCAGTATTTT
TRBV15	NA	NA	TRBJ2-7	CATSWNRGYEQYF	TGTGCCACCTCATGGAACAGAGGCTACGAGCAGTACTTC
TRBV5-1	NA	NA	TRBJ1-5	CASSLGREQPQHF	TGCGCCAGCAGCTTGGGGAGGGAACAGCCCCAGCATTTT
TRBV29-1	NA	NA	TRBJ1-1	CSVGTFNTEAFF	TGCAGCGTCGGGACTTTTAACACTGAAGCTTTCTTT
TRBV4-1	NA	TRBD2	TRBJ2-7	CASSQKEAGGLYEQYF	TGCGCCAGCAGCCAAAAAGAAGCGGGAGGTTTGTACGAGCAGTACTTC
TRBV14	NA	NA	TRBJ2-1	CASSSHFITGYNEQFF	TGTGCCAGCAGCTCGCATTTTATCACGGGTTACAATGAGCAGTTCTTC
TRBV6-6	NA	NA	TRBJ1-1	CASSMNTEAFF	TGTGCCAGCAGTATGAACACTGAAGCTTTCTTT
TRBV9	NA	NA	TRBJ2-7	CASSVATALDEQYF	TGTGCCAGCAGCGTAGCTACGGCGCTAGACGAGCAGTACTTC
TRBV30	NA	TRBD1	TRBJ1-5	CAWSTGQGINQPQHF	TGTGCCTGGAGTACTGGACAGGGGATAAATCAGCCCCAGCATTTT
TRBV9	NA	NA	TRBJ1-2	CASSGEGGSPYGYTF	TGTGCCAGCAGCGGAGAGGGGGGTTCCCCCTATGGCTACACCTTC
TRBV9	NA	TRBD1	TRBJ1-1	CASSPGQGEAFF	TGTGCCAGCAGCCCCGGACAGGGAGAAGCTTTCTTT
TRBV5-6	few	NA	TRBJ2-7	CASSLQEYEQYF	TGTGCCAGCAGCTTGCAGGAATACGAGCAGTACTTC
TRBV4-3	NA	NA	TRBJ2-7	CASSLLHSLSYEQYF	TGCGCCAGCAGCCTCCTGCACAGCTTATCCTACGAGCAGTACTTC
TRBV7-9	NA	TRBD2	TRBJ2-7	CASSSSALAGGPTYEQYF	TGTGCCAGCAGCTCTAGCGCTCTAGCGGGAGGGCCTACCTACGAGCAGTACTTC
TRBV4-3	NA	TRBD2	TRBJ2-5	CASSQARGGSETQYF	TGCGCCAGCAGCCAAGCTCGGGGGGGATCGGAGACCCAGTACTTC
TRBV6-1	NA	NA	TRBJ1-6	CASSEESSYNSPLHF	TGTGCCAGCAGTGAAGAAAGCTCCTATAATTCACCCCTCCACTTT
TRBV6-6	NA	NA	TRBJ1-4	CASSRTEVQANEKLFF	TGTGCCAGCAGTAGGACAGAGGTCCAAGCTAATGAAAAACTGTTTTTT
TRBV21-1	NA	NA	TRBJ1-6	CASSQRGQPSSYNSPLHF	TGTGCCAGCAGCCAAAGGGGGCAGCCGAGCTCCTATAATTCACCCCTCCACTTT
TRBV5-8	NA	TRBD1	TRBJ2-7	CASGRRDRGSPEQYF	TGTGCCAGCGGCCGCCGGGACAGGGGCTCTCCCGAGCAGTACTTC
TRBV27	NA	NA	TRBJ1-4	CASSGEGSVGEKLFF	TGTGCCAGCAGCGGGGAAGGGAGTGTGGGTGAAAAACTGTTTTTT
TRBV2	NA	NA	TRBJ2-1	CARSPEARSYNEQFF	TGTGCCAGGAGTCCGGAGGCCAGATCCTACAATGAGCAGTTCTTC
TRBV4-1	NA	TRBD1	TRBJ1-1	CASSRSGQGGEPEAFF	TGCGCCAGCAGCCGCTCGGGACAGGGTGGAGAGCCTGAAGCTTTCTTT
TRBV11-2	NA	TRBD2	TRBJ2-1	CASSESRLAGGPDEQFF	TGTGCCAGCAGCGAATCTAGACTAGCGGGAGGGCCTGATGAGCAGTTCTTC
TRBV7-8	NA	TRBD2	TRBJ2-1	CASSTHLAGGNNEQFF	TGTGCCAGCAGCACCCATCTTGCGGGGGGGAACAATGAGCAGTTCTTC
TRBV4-2	NA	NA	TRBJ1-1	CASSQNTEAFF	TGTGCCAGCAGCCAAAACACTGAAGCTTTCTTT
TRBV7-9	NA	TRBD2	TRBJ2-1	CASSWGVAGLDEQFF	TGTGCCAGCAGCTGGGGAGTAGCGGGACTGGATGAGCAGTTCTTC
TRBV7-3	NA	NA	TRBJ2-2	CASSPEEGNTGELFF	TGTGCCAGCAGCCCGGAGGAGGGAAACACCGGGGAGCTGTTTTTT
TRBV30	NA	NA	TRBJ2-7	CACSPGRDGEQYF	TGTGCCTGTTCCCCGGGACGTGACGGCGAGCAGTACTTC
TRBV25-1	NA	NA	TRBJ2-2	CASSEDENTGELFF	TGTGCCAGCAGTGAGGACGAGAACACCGGGGAGCTGTTTTTT
TRBV7-9	NA	TRBD2	TRBJ2-1	CASSLVQRGGLFNEQFF	TGTGCCAGCAGCTTAGTTCAGCGGGGGGGCCTTTTCAATGAGCAGTTCTTC
TRBV11-2	NA	NA	TRBJ2-1	CASSFGDNEQFF	TGTGCCAGCAGCTTTGGAGACAATGAGCAGTTCTTC